Listed below are T cell receptor beta chains from one sample, sequenced in a study of blood T cell repertoires in COVID-19. Sequencing was performed with immunoSEQ multiplex PCR; in TCRdb, only in-frame clones are kept and a portion is missing. The sample carries 29,000 or so clones, roughly 80% recorded once. What was sequenced was peripheral blood. The receptors come from a woman in her 70s with active or convalescent COVID-19. Both conserved end residues are part of each CDR3. D genes are given only for firm matches. The size of a clone is reported for some rows only, either as once, few or many, or as a class for expanded clones.

TRBJ1-4 | TRBV15 | once | . | CATLAGRGTNEKLFF | TGTGCCACCTTGGCGGGCAGGGGTACTAATGAAAAACTGTTTTTT
TRBJ1-5 | TRBV7-7 | . | . | CASSLREEDQPQHF | TGTGCTAGCAGCCTCCGGGAGGAGGACCAGCCCCAGCATTTT
TRBJ2-2 | TRBV5-1 | medium-sized | TRBD2 | CASSLQRTSGRVTGELFF | TGCGCCAGCAGCTTGCAAAGGACTAGCGGGAGGGTCACCGGGGAGCTGTTTTTT
TRBJ2-5 | TRBV9 | . | . | CASSVRTGAPETQYF | TGTGCCAGCAGCGTACGAACGGGAGCGCCGGAGACCCAGTACTTC
TRBJ2-7 | TRBV6-1 | once | . | CASSDSPSGAEQYF | TGTGCCAGCAGTGATAGCCCTTCTGGAGCCGAGCAGTACTTC
TRBJ1-5 | TRBV7-9 | . | TRBD1 | CASSLGQGRFQPQHF | TGTGCCAGCAGCCTGGGACAGGGGAGGTTTCAGCCCCAGCATTTT
TRBJ1-3 | TRBV6-1 | . | . | CASSEGVSGNTIYF | TGTGCCAGCAGTGAAGGAGTCTCTGGAAACACCATATATTTT
TRBJ2-5 | TRBV7-7 | . | TRBD1 | CASSLGTGGQETQYF | TGTGCTAGCAGCCTAGGGACAGGGGGCCAAGAGACCCAGTACTTC
TRBJ1-4 | TRBV18 | . | TRBD1 | CASSPTGQSNEKLFF | TGTGCCAGCTCACCGACGGGACAGTCTAATGAAAAACTGTTTTTT
TRBJ2-6 | TRBV29-1 | . | . | CSVEMEVFGGANVLTF | TGCAGCGTTGAGATGGAGGTTTTCGGTGGGGCCAACGTCCTGACTTTC
TRBJ1-5 | TRBV7-2 | . | . | CASSLSVQDQPQHF | TGTGCCAGCAGCTTGAGCGTACAGGATCAGCCCCAGCATTTT
TRBJ2-7 | TRBV7-2 | . | . | CASSSLLEQYF | TGTGCCAGCAGCTCCCTCTTAGAGCAGTACTTC
TRBJ1-5 | TRBV6-2/TRBV6-3 | . | TRBD1 | CASSFLQGQGSNQPQHF | TGTGCCAGCAGTTTTCTACAGGGGCAGGGGAGCAATCAGCCCCAGCATTTT
TRBJ1-4 | TRBV9 | . | . | CASSAREGTNEKLFF | TGTGCCAGCAGCGCGAGGGAGGGAACTAATGAAAAACTGTTTTTT
TRBJ2-4 | TRBV7-2 | . | . | CASSSGKEGGAKNIQYF | TGTGCCAGCAGCTCCGGAAAAGAGGGTGGGGCCAAAAACATTCAGTACTTC
TRBJ1-2 | TRBV6-6 | . | TRBD1 | CASSSFGTGESYGYTF | TGTGCCAGCAGCTCCTTCGGGACAGGGGAGAGCTATGGCTACACCTTC
TRBJ1-5 | TRBV27 | once | . | CASSFVRSNQPQHF | TGTGCCAGCAGTTTTGTCAGAAGCAATCAGCCCCAGCATTTT